Each of the 2 T cell receptor beta chains below was sequenced from the same sample in a study of cytomegalovirus exposure and HLA in healthy donors. PCR involved 60 Vbeta and 13 Jbeta primers. The method was immunoSEQ multiplex PCR; TCRdb's version includes in-frame clones alone and lacks a portion of them. The data include 190,000 or so clones; the top ten clones carry 0.7% to 0.8%. The material sequenced was PBMCs. The origin of the receptors is a boy younger than 18 in good health and CMV-seronegative.

V is TRBV7-2 and J is TRBJ1-2, with TRBD1 matching over 7 bases. The V and J ends lost 5 bases and 4 bases, in that order; junction bases with no gene match: 4. In germline, CDR1 is SGHTA, CDR2 FQGNSA. The CDR3 loop spans 13 amino acids. CDR3 coding DNA: TGTGCCAGCAGCCCCCGGGACAGCTATGGCTACACCTTC. Amino acid sequence: CASSPRDSYGYTF.

The CDR3 DNA reads TGTGCCAGCAGCCCCCGGGACAGTCTTAAACTCTACGAGCAGTACTTC. It codes for CASSPRDSLKLYEQYF. The gene calls are TRBV11-1 and TRBJ2-7; TRBD1 matches at 7 bases. V shed 5 bases and J 3 bases; nucleotides not matched to a gene: 13. The CDR3 consists of 16 residues. Germline lookup yields CDR1 SGHAT and CDR2 FQDESV (reference sequence).